These 28 T cell receptor beta chains originate from one sample sequenced in a study of T-cell reconstitution after alpha-beta-depleted transplantation in children. Researchers prepared the TCRbeta library using unique molecular identifiers, the study reports. TCRdb re-called the PCR reads with MiXCR, one entry per CDR3 protein. Among about 490,000 distinct CDR3 sequences, about 11% were seen once, and the ten largest hold just over 2%. Sequencing was performed on PBMCs, taken before TCRalphabeta/CD19-depleted stem cell transplant. All receptors come from a child aged 2-15 years with inherited bone marrow failure, due to receive a stem cell transplant.

This clonotype has at least ten counts. The gene calls are TRBV29-1 and TRBJ2-1; 12 positions agree with TRBD2. V dropped 6 bases and J dropped 6; count of bases not matched to a gene: 6. CDR1 and CDR2 from the germline V gene are SQVTM and ANQGSEA. This CDR3 has 14 residues. The CDR3 here is CSVAGLAGSNEQFF. CDR3 bases: TGCAGCGTCGCAGGACTAGCGGGAAGCAATGAGCAGTTCTTC.

This clonotype showed up many times. V and J are TRBV30 and TRBJ2-7, with 8 bases lining up with TRBD1. Germline CDR1 reads GTSNPN; CDR2 reads SVGIG (reference sequence). The CDR3 is made up of 12 amino acids. The J segment lost 3 bases and the V segment lost 5 bases, leaving 3 bases of the junction unmatched. The CDR3 is CAWLDRDYEQYF. The CDR3, as DNA: TGTGCCTGGCTGGACAGGGACTACGAGCAGTACTTC.

This clonotype was recorded a few times. V gene TRBV19 combines with J gene TRBJ2-7, with D hard to call. The CDR3 contains 13 residues. Germline V gives CDR1 LNHDA, CDR2 SQIVND (reference sequence). The V end lost 3 bases, the J end lost 3 bases, and 9 bases lay between the germline ends. The CDR3 here is CASSMQQNYEQYF. The CDR3 bases are TGTGCCAGTAGTATGCAACAGAACTACGAGCAGTACTTC.

CDR3 sequence (DNA): TGCTGCGTAGCGGGACACGCTTTTAAGTCAGACAATGAGCAGTTCTTC. Translated, it gives CCVAGHAFKSDNEQFF. The chain is built from TRBV20-1 and TRBJ2-1; 8 nucleotides align to TRBD2. There are 16 residues in the CDR3. CDR1 and CDR2 from the germline V gene are DFQATT and SNEGSKA (reference sequence).

This chain joins TRBV5-1 and TRBJ2-7; no clear D gene. Germline-derived CDR1 and CDR2 are SGHRS and YFSETQ. The CDR3 has 12 residues. Trimming took 3 bases from V and 3 from J, leaving 7 bases between them. CDR3 sequence (DNA): TGCGCCAGCAGCTATCCGGACTACGAGCAGTACTTC. Protein sequence: CASSYPDYEQYF.

For this clonotype: A much bigger clone sits one base away, suggesting this may be a read error. This sequence joins TRBV20-1 and TRBJ2-2; D is possibly TRBD1 (6 bases). The germline V gene has CDR1 DFQATT and CDR2 SNEGSKA (reference sequence). Between the trimmed V and J ends, which lost 1 base and 7 bases, there was a span of 10 bases. This CDR3 contains 13 residues. CDR3 bases: TGCAGTGCTAGAGCAGGGGCCGACGGGGAGCTGTTTTTT. This codes for CSARAGADGELFF.

This rearrangement joins TRBV27 to TRBJ1-3; tentative D call: TRBD1 (5 bases). V lost 6 bases and J lost 2, with 14 bases in between. Germline CDR1 reads MNHEY; CDR2 reads SMNVEV (reference sequence). The CDR3 is 15 residues long. CDR3 residues: CASSPRGIAGNTIYF. The CDR3 DNA is TGTGCCAGCAGCCCACGGGGGATAGCTGGAAACACCATATATTTT.

This clonotype was detected a few times. The chain uses TRBV29-1 and TRBJ2-3; D may be TRBD2 (6 bases). This CDR3 comprises 21 residues. V dropped 2 bases and J dropped 0 bases, with 30 bases sitting between them. CDR1 is SQVTM, CDR2 ANQGSEA, per germline. The CDR3 nucleotides read TGCAGCGTTGAATTCGAGTGGAGATCTGAAACTAGCAGCTCTAGCACAGATACGCAGTATTTT. Translating gives CSVEFEWRSETSSSSTDTQYF.

The chain couples TRBV10-3 to TRBJ2-3; the match to TRBD2 covers 9 bases. This CDR3 is 18 amino acids long. Germline CDR1 and CDR2: ENHRY and SYGVKD. Trimming took 0 bases from V and 6 from J; bases not matched to a gene: 13. The CDR3 DNA is TGTGCCATCAGTGAGTCGCGGGAGGGCCTTAGTTCGCGGGATACGCAGTATTTT. Its protein product is CAISESREGLSSRDTQYF.

A few counts support this clonotype. The rearrangement links TRBV29-1 to TRBJ1-1; D is unresolved. The V end lost 7 bases, the J end lost 10 bases, and 19 bases lay between the germline ends. CDR1 SQVTM and CDR2 ANQGSEA come from the germline V gene. This CDR3 region has 12 residues. The CDR3 is CSAEIRAVRAFF. The CDR3 DNA reads TGCAGCGCGGAAATTAGGGCCGTACGAGCTTTCTTT.

This clonotype was found a few times. The chain recombines TRBV28 with TRBJ1-2; D is unresolved. CDR1 is MDHEN and CDR2 is SYDVKM in the germline V gene. With 3 bases removed from V and 4 bases from J, the gap between germline ends came to 12 bases. The CDR3 has 14 residues. DNA for the CDR3: TGTGCCAGCAGTTTGAGACATCTCGCCTATGGCTACACCTTC. This encodes CASSLRHLAYGYTF.

The gene calls are TRBV5-6 and TRBJ2-3, with unresolved D. Trimming stripped 4 bases from V and 6 bases from J, with 12 bases between. The V gene's germline CDR1 is SGHDT and CDR2 YYEEEE. The CDR3 covers 13 residues. The CDR3 reads CASSPSVGDTQYF. CDR3 DNA sequence: TGTGCCAGCAGCCCCAGTGTAGGTGATACGCAGTATTTT.

This clonotype has a handful of counts. The gene calls are TRBV5-1 and TRBJ2-1; TRBD2 is a possible D gene (7 bases). Germline V gives CDR1 SGHRS, CDR2 YFSETQ. The V gene lost 2 bases and the J gene lost 5 bases, with 14 bases spanning the gap. This CDR3 has 15 amino acids. In nucleotides, the CDR3 is TGCGCCAGCAGCTTCCCTCGGGGGGCCGACAATGAGCAGTTCTTC. It translates to CASSFPRGADNEQFF.

V and J are TRBV29-1 and TRBJ2-7; D is perhaps TRBD1 (6 bases). The CDR3 extends over 12 amino acids. Trimming removed 7 bases at V and 3 bases at J, with 13 bases between. Germline CDR1 and CDR2: SQVTM and ANQGSEA. The CDR3 DNA reads TGCAGCGCTCGACAGGCTGACTACGAGCAGTACTTC. It encodes CSARQADYEQYF.

This clonotype was found many times. The rearrangement joins TRBV20-1 to TRBJ2-7, with 11 bases fitting TRBD1. The length of the CDR3 is 13 residues. Germline V gene sequence: CDR1 DFQATT, CDR2 SNEGSKA (reference sequence). V was clipped by 6 bases and J by 2 bases; unmatched bases: 3. The CDR3 is CSATDRGPYEQYF. The CDR3 nucleotides read TGCAGTGCCACGGACAGGGGGCCCTACGAGCAGTACTTC.

The sample holds many counts of this clonotype. V gene TRBV5-1 combines with J gene TRBJ2-1; TRBD2 is a possible D gene (6 bases). The germline V gene has CDR1 SGHRS and CDR2 YFSETQ. Trimming took 4 bases from V and 10 from J, leaving 12 bases between them. This CDR3 is 12 amino acids long. CDR3 nucleotides: TGCGCCAGCAGCACCAACGGGGGAGAGCAGTTCTTC. Its translation is CASSTNGGEQFF.

This clonotype was seen ten or more times. The chain employs TRBV28 and TRBJ2-4, with unresolved D. Germline lookup yields CDR1 MDHEN and CDR2 SYDVKM. Trimming shortened V by 6 bases and J by 9 bases, and 9 bases separated the two germline ends. This CDR3 has 11 residues. The CDR3 reads CASSHAAIQYF. CDR3 bases: TGTGCCAGCAGCCATGCTGCCATTCAGTACTTC.

This clonotype came up many times. The rearrangement links TRBV6-2 or TRBV6-3 to TRBJ1-5; D unclear. Germline CDR1 and CDR2: MNHEY and SVGEGT. The V end lost 2 bases, the J end lost 6 bases, and 5 bases lay between the germline ends. The CDR3 is 12 amino acids. CDR3 bases: TGTGCCAGCAGTTACCCCGTTCAGCCCCAGCATTTT. It encodes CASSYPVQPQHF.

This clonotype has a handful of counts. This chain joins TRBV7-8 and TRBJ1-4, with 7 bases fitting TRBD1. Germline V gives CDR1 SGHVS, CDR2 FQNEAQ. Germline trimming cut 5 bases from V and 8 bases from J; bases unmatched to any gene: 5. This CDR3 is 13 amino acids long. CDR3: CASSTDREEKLFF. The CDR3 DNA follows: TGTGCCAGCAGCACAGACAGGGAAGAAAAACTGTTTTTT.

In this sample, this clonotype turned up a few times. At one end, the junction sequence differs from germline, possibly due to a read error. V is TRBV19 and J is TRBJ2-7, with 8 bases identical to TRBD1. The CDR3 has 15 amino acids. The V gene's germline CDR1 is LNHDA and CDR2 SQIVND (reference sequence). The CDR3: CASSVVGTGSYAQYF. The CDR3 nucleotides read TGTGCCAGTAGTGTAGTCGGGACAGGTTCCTACGCGCAGTACTTC.

A few counts support this clonotype. V usage is TRBV19 and J usage is TRBJ2-1; 8 nucleotides line up with TRBD2. Germline CDR1 is LNHDA and CDR2 is SQIVND (reference sequence). This CDR3 has 13 amino acids. The V segment lost 10 bases and the J segment 1 base; nucleotides outside the gene matches: 3. The CDR3 coding sequence is TGTGCCACGGGACTAGGTTCCTACAATGAGCAGTTCTTC. It specifies CATGLGSYNEQFF.

This clonotype was seen at least ten times. The rearrangement joins TRBV15 to TRBJ2-7; 7 bases line up with TRBD1. Unmatched junction bases numbered 10, after V lost 3 bases and J lost 5 bases. The CDR3 is 15 residues long. The germline V gene encodes CDR1 LNHNV and CDR2 YYDKDF (reference sequence). CDR3 DNA: TGTGCCACCAGCAGTCTGGGACAGCTTAGCGACGAGCAGTACTTC. This encodes CATSSLGQLSDEQYF.

This clonotype was recorded many times. This chain joins TRBV27 and TRBJ2-2; D might be TRBD1 (6 bases). CDR3 length: 17 amino acids. In germline, CDR1 is MNHEY, CDR2 SMNVEV (reference sequence). Trimming left V 10 bases short and J 2 bases short, with 23 bases between. The chain's CDR3 is CATAPQGRFVNTGELFF. DNA for the CDR3: TGTGCCACCGCCCCCCAGGGGCGCTTTGTTAACACCGGGGAGCTGTTTTTT.

A few counts support this clonotype. V and J are TRBV5-4 and TRBJ2-7, with D possibly being TRBD2 (5 bases). The CDR3 covers 16 residues. CDR1 is SGHNT and CDR2 is YYREEE in the germline V gene (reference sequence). V was cut by 3 bases and J by 3 bases, with 19 bases left in between. This CDR3 is CASSSAPGLGNYEQYF. Written as DNA, the CDR3 is TGTGCCAGCAGCTCAGCTCCGGGCCTCGGGAACTACGAGCAGTACTTC.

About this clonotype itself: A much larger clone differs from this one at a single base, so this may be a read error. The chain carries TRBV9 and TRBJ2-5; possibly TRBD2 for D (5 bases). The CDR3 length is 15 residues. Looked up from germline, CDR1 is SGDLS and CDR2 is YYNGEE. The CDR3 DNA reads as TGTGCCAGCAGCGTTCGACGGGATCCCCAACAGACCCAGTACTTC. Protein product: CASSVRRDPQQTQYF.

This clonotype was counted many times. The gene calls are TRBV6-1 and TRBJ2-1, with 8 bases fitting TRBD2. The V and J ends lost 6 bases and 5 bases, in that order; junction bases with no gene match: 9. Germline assignment: CDR1 MNHNS and CDR2 SASEGT. This CDR3 spans 15 amino acids. The chain's CDR3 is CASSVSGIWNNEQFF. CDR3 in DNA: TGTGCCAGCAGCGTTAGCGGGATCTGGAACAATGAGCAGTTCTTC.

This clonotype was seen many times. The chain is built from TRBV20-1 and TRBJ2-1; 15 positions agree with TRBD2. After removal of 5 bases from V and 8 bases from J, the junction contained 7 bases not matched to a gene. The CDR3 totals 15 residues. CDR1 is DFQATT and CDR2 is SNEGSKA in the germline V gene (reference sequence). CDR3 protein: CSASRTSGRADEQFF. The CDR3 nucleotides read TGCAGTGCTTCCCGGACTAGCGGGAGGGCCGATGAGCAGTTCTTC.

This clonotype has a count of ten or more. The J gene is TRBJ1-4, the V gene TRBV20-1; D may be TRBD1 (5 bases). Germline V lookup: CDR1 DFQATT, CDR2 SNEGSKA (reference sequence). Trimming took off 0 bases at V and 7 bases at J, with 15 bases between the two ends. The CDR3 runs to 15 residues. The CDR3, as DNA: TGCAGTGCTAGAGATGCACAGGTCGGGGGTGAAAAACTGTTTTTT. The encoded protein is CSARDAQVGGEKLFF.